This T cell receptor beta chain was obtained from a study of response to subunit inactivated influenza vaccine. Overall study findings and caveats: Each seasonal flu vaccination may recruit only limited new T cells, authors suggested.

This CDR3 contains 14 residues. The germline V and J ends were trimmed by 10 bases and 2 bases, with 15 bases remaining between them. From germline, CDR1 is ENHRY and CDR2 SYGVKD. TCRdb analysed the RT-PCR reads with MiXCR anew, one entry per CDR3 protein. The sample has about 620,000 distinct CDR3 sequences; approximately 12% are singletons. A word on this clonotype: Antigen: not known.

The specimen was PBMCs from blood, collected on the day of vaccination. The V gene is TRBV10-3, the J gene TRBJ2-1; the D gene is possibly TRBD2 (7 bases). This receptor was obtained from a man aged 45-60 years who received an inactivated influenza vaccine. CDR3 protein: CATSGGRTYNEQFF. The CDR3 nucleotides read TGTGCCACTTCGGGGGGCCGGACCTACAATGAGCAGTTCTTC.